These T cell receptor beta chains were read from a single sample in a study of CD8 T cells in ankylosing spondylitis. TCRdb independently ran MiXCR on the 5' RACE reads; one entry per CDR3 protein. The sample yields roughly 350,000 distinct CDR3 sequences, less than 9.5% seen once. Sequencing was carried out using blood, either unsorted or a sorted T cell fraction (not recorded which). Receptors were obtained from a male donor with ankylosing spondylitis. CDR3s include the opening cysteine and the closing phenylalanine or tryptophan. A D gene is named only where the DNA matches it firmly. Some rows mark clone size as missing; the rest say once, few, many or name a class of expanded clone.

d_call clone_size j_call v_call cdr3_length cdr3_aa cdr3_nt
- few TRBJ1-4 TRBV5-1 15 CASSFGGGDNEKLFF TGCGCCAGCAGCTTTGGTGGCGGGGATAATGAAAAACTGTTTTTT
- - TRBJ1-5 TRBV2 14 CASSEERGFQPQHF TGTGCCAGCAGTGAAGAGAGGGGCTTTCAGCCCCAGCATTTT
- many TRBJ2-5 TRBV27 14 CASSLNRVQETQYF TGTGCCAGCAGTTTAAACCGGGTCCAAGAGACCCAGTACTTC
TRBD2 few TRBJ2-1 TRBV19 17 CASSTGALAGGLNEQFF TGTGCCAGTAGTACCGGTGCTCTAGCGGGAGGTCTCAATGAGCAGTTCTTC
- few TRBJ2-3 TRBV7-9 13 CASSSIWLGSRYF TGTGCCAGCAGCTCTATTTGGCTTGGAAGTCGGTATTTT
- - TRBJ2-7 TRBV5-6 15 CASSPQAGFTYEQYF TGTGCCAGCAGTCCCCAGGCGGGTTTTACCTACGAGCAGTACTTC
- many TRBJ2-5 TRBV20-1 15 CSARWGGAFQETQYF TGCAGTGCTAGATGGGGGGGGGCCTTCCAAGAGACCCAGTACTTC
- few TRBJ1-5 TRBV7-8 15 CASSLAGLTNQPQHF TGTGCCAGCAGCTTAGCGGGACTCACGAATCAGCCCCAGCATTTT
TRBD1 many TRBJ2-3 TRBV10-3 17 CAISEDWRTGHTDTQYF TGTGCCATCAGTGAGGATTGGAGGACAGGGCACACAGATACGCAGTATTTT
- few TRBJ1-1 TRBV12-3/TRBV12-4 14 CASTLGGANTEAFF TGTGCCAGCACCTTGGGGGGGGCGAACACTGAAGCTTTCTTT
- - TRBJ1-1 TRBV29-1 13 CSVERSMNTEAFF TGCAGCGTTGAGCGGTCTATGAACACTGAAGCTTTCTTT
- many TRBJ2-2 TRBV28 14 CASSLRPNTGELFF TGTGCCAGCAGTTTAAGGCCGAACACCGGGGAGCTGTTTTTT
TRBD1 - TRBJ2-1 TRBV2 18 CASSETGRRQGDYNEQFF TGTGCCAGCAGTGAGACAGGCCGGAGACAGGGTGATTACAATGAGCAGTTCTTC
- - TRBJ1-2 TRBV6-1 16 CASTDTRRQNNYGYTF TGTGCCAGCACCGACACCCGAAGACAGAACAACTATGGCTACACCTTC
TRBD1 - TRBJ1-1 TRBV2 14 CASRKGTVNTEAFF TGTGCCAGCAGAAAGGGGACAGTAAACACTGAAGCTTTCTTT
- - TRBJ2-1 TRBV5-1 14 CASSPGGLYNEQFF TGCGCCAGCAGCCCAGGCGGCCTGTACAATGAGCAGTTCTTC
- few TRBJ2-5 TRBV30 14 CAWSLPSRWETQYF TGTGCCTGGAGTCTCCCATCGCGTTGGGAGACCCAGTACTTC
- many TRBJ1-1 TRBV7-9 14 CASSLVRLNTEAFF TGTGCCAGCAGCTTAGTCCGGTTGAACACTGAAGCTTTCTTT
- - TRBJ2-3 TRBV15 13 CATSRGLTYTQYF TGTGCCACCAGCAGAGGATTGACTTATACGCAGTATTTT
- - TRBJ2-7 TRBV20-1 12 CSAAGDSYEQYF TGCAGTGCTGCCGGGGACTCCTACGAGCAGTACTTC
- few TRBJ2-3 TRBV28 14 CASSLSGATDTQYF TGTGCCAGCAGTCTTTCGGGGGCGACAGATACGCAGTATTTT
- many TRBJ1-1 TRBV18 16 CASSPQTGTTGTEAFF TGTGCCAGCTCACCTCAGACAGGTACGACAGGCACTGAAGCTTTCTTT
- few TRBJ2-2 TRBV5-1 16 CASSSDPGLLGGELFF TGCGCCAGCAGCTCTGATCCGGGTCTCTTAGGCGGGGAGCTGTTTTTT
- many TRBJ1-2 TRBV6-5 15 CASSNPTGGNYGYTF TGTGCCAGCAGTAACCCGACAGGCGGTAACTATGGCTACACCTTC
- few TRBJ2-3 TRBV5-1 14 CASRLSAETDTQYF TGCGCCAGCAGGTTGTCAGCGGAAACAGATACGCAGTATTTT
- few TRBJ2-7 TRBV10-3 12 CAISEPGREQYF TGTGCCATCAGTGAGCCGGGGAGAGAGCAGTACTTC
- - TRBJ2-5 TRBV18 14 CASSRPGQPETQYF TGTGCCAGCTCACGTCCCGGACAACCGGAGACCCAGTACTTC
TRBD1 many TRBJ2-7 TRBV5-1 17 CASSLRRQGQLSGEQYF TGCGCCAGCAGCTTAAGAAGACAGGGGCAATTATCAGGCGAGCAGTACTTC
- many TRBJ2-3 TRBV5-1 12 CASSLATDTQYF TGTGCCAGCAGCTTAGCAACAGATACGCAGTATTTT
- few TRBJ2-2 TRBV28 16 CASSQTEDRNTGELFF TGTGCCAGCAGTCAAACCGAGGACCGGAACACCGGGGAGCTGTTTTTT
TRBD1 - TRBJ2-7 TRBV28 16 CASSLRGTGGFYEQYF TGTGCCAGCAGTCTCCGCGGGACAGGGGGCTTCTACGAGCAGTACTTC
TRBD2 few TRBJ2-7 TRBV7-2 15 CASSLILAGSYEQYF TGTGCCAGCAGCTTAATCCTAGCGGGCTCCTACGAGCAGTACTTC
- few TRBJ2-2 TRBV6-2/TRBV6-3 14 CASIPGVGTGELFF TGTGCCTCTATCCCAGGGGTTGGCACCGGGGAGCTGTTTTTT
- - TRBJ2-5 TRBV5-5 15 CASSLAPAPPETQYF TGTGCCAGCAGCTTGGCCCCGGCCCCTCCAGAGACCCAGTACTTC
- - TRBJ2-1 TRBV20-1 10 CSARDHREFF TGCAGTGCTAGAGACCACAGGGAGTTCTTC
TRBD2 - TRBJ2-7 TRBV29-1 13 CSVASGEWGEQYF TGCAGCGTAGCTAGCGGCGAATGGGGCGAGCAGTACTTC
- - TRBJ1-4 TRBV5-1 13 CASSSEGSEKLFF TGCGCCAGCAGCTCGGAGGGCTCTGAAAAACTGTTTTTT
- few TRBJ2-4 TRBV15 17 CATSRDSRGRDKNIQYF TGTGCCACCAGCAGAGATTCACGGGGTCGAGACAAAAACATTCAGTACTTC
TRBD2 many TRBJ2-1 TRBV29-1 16 CSVPPGGGRARNEQFF TGCAGCGTTCCGCCGGGGGGCGGGAGGGCCCGTAATGAGCAGTTCTTC
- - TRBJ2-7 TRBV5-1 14 CASSRGDSTYEQYF TGCGCCAGCAGTAGAGGGGATTCTACCTACGAGCAGTACTTC
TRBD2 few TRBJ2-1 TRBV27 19 CASSSPALSGTSLGNEQFF TGTGCCAGCAGTTCCCCGGCACTCTCCGGGACTAGCCTCGGCAATGAGCAGTTCTTC
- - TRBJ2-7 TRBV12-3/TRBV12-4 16 CASSSNFQGISYEQYF TGTGCCAGCAGTTCGAACTTTCAGGGTATCTCCTACGAGCAGTACTTC
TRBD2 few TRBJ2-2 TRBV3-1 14 CASSYGLDAGELFF TGTGCCAGCAGTTACGGACTAGACGCCGGGGAGCTGTTTTTT
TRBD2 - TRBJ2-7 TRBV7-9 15 CASSLARTSIDEQYF TGTGCCAGCAGCTTAGCGCGGACTAGTATCGACGAGCAGTACTTC
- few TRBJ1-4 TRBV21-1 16 CASSKRPVATNEKLFF TGTGCCAGCAGCAAGCGACCGGTTGCAACTAATGAAAAACTGTTTTTT
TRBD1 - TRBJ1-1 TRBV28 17 CASNRADRGPMNTEAFF TGTGCCAGCAATCGGGCCGACAGGGGGCCCATGAACACTGAAGCTTTCTTT
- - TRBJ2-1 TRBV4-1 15 CASSHPDGVYNEQFF TGCGCCAGCAGCCATCCCGACGGGGTCTACAATGAGCAGTTCTTC
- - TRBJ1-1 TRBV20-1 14 CSARYPKMNTEAFF TGCAGTGCTAGGTACCCAAAGATGAACACTGAAGCTTTCTTT
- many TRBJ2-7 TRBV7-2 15 CASSPVDAPYYEQYF TGTGCCAGCAGCCCGGTTGACGCACCCTACTACGAGCAGTACTTC
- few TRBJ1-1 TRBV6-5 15 CASSYGQINNGEAFF TGTGCCAGCAGTTACGGACAGATTAACAATGGTGAAGCTTTCTTT
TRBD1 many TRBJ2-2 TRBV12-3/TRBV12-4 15 CASSDRGLDTGELFF TGTGCCAGCAGTGACAGGGGACTGGACACCGGGGAGCTGTTTTTT
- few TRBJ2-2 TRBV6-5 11 CASRSTGELFF TGTGCCAGCAGAAGCACCGGGGAGCTGTTTTTT
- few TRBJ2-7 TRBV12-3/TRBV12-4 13 CASSLAGEGEQYF TGTGCCAGCAGTTTAGCGGGAGAGGGTGAGCAGTACTTC
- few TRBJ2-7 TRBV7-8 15 CASSLGRGLTYEQYF TGTGCCAGCAGCTTAGGTAGAGGACTTACCTACGAGCAGTACTTC
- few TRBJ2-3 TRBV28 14 CASDGLTSTDTQYF TGTGCCAGCGACGGACTAACTAGCACAGATACGCAGTATTTT